These 14 T cell receptor beta chains came from one sample sequenced in a study of blood T cell repertoires in COVID-19. Here immunoSEQ multiplex PCR was the method, and the copy in TCRdb shows in-frame clones only, minus some. This table has a few hundred thousand clones, approximately 92% appearing once. The source material was peripheral blood. The receptors shown here come from a woman aged 25 to 39 with COVID-19, enrolled during active disease.

This rearrangement joins TRBV4-3 to TRBJ2-3; 11 nucleotides match TRBD2. Germline CDR1 reads LGHNA; CDR2 reads YSLEER. With 2 bases clipped from V and 2 bases from J, the junction kept 6 bases outside the gene matches. The CDR3 is 17 amino acids. CDR3 loop: CASSQRLAGGLTDTQYF. CDR3 DNA sequence: TGCGCCAGCAGCCAACGGCTAGCGGGAGGACTCACAGATACGCAGTATTTT.

The chain couples TRBV10-1 to TRBJ2-7; 9 bases map to TRBD1. Trimming at V came to 2 bases and at J to 1 base, leaving 9 bases not matched to a gene. The CDR3 sequence is 17 residues long. Germline loops: CDR1 WNHNN, CDR2 SYGVQD (reference sequence). CDR3 sequence (DNA): TGCGCCAGCAGTGAGCTACCCGGGACAGGGCCGTCCTACGAGCAGTACTTC. Translation: CASSELPGTGPSYEQYF.

CDR3 amino acids: CASSLVAGGRGVEQFF. CDR3 nucleotides: TGTGCCAGCAGCTTAGTAGCGGGAGGGAGGGGTGTTGAGCAGTTCTTC. The chain employs TRBV11-3 and TRBJ2-1, with 11 nucleotides matching TRBD2. The V and J ends lost 1 base and 9 bases, in that order; junction bases with no gene match: 8. The CDR3 totals 16 residues. Germline V gene lookup returns CDR1 SGHNT and CDR2 YENEEA.

V gene TRBV9 combines with J gene TRBJ2-5; unclear D gene. Germline V gene data show CDR1 as SGDLS and CDR2 as YYNGEE. CDR3 size: 13 residues. V was pared by 0 bases and J by 5 bases, with 8 bases between. The CDR3 DNA sequence: TGTGCCAGCAGCGTAGTTGACGGGGAGACCCAGTACTTC. Amino acid sequence: CASSVVDGETQYF. Full variable domain (rest looked up from reference TRBV9 and TRBJ2-5): DSGVTQTPKHLITATGQRVTLRCSPRSGDLSVYWYQQSLDQGLQFLIQYYNGEERAKGNILERFSAQQFPDLHSELNLSSLELGDSALYFCASSVVDGETQYFGPGTRLLVL.

V gene TRBV12-3 or TRBV12-4 combines with J gene TRBJ2-2; no reliable D call. Trimming removed 3 bases at V and 4 bases at J, with 6 bases between. CDR3 length: 13 residues. The CDR3 sequence is CASSFVLTGELFF. For the CDR3, the DNA is TGTGCCAGCAGTTTTGTACTCACCGGGGAGCTGTTTTTT.

The chain recombines TRBV30 with TRBJ1-1; D remains ambiguous. V lost 5 bases and J lost 1, with 5 bases in between. Germline CDR1 GTSNPN, CDR2 SVGIG (reference sequence). The CDR3 is 11 amino acids. CDR3 residues: CAWVKNTEAFF. The CDR3 nucleotides read TGTGCCTGGGTTAAGAACACTGAAGCTTTCTTT.

This chain connects TRBV15 to TRBJ2-3; 11 bases map to TRBD2. CDR3 length: 14 amino acids. Germline values: CDR1 LNHNV, CDR2 YYDKDF (reference sequence). J was trimmed by 2 bases and V by 9 bases; bases with no gene match: 4. The CDR3 protein is CATRLAGYTDTQYF. The CDR3 DNA sequence: TGTGCCACACGACTAGCGGGATACACAGATACGCAGTATTTT.

The gene calls are TRBV19 and TRBJ2-7; 8 positions match TRBD1. Germline CDR1 is LNHDA and CDR2 is SQIVND (reference sequence). V lost 6 bases and J lost 4; bases outside the gene matches: 8. The CDR3 runs to 14 residues. The CDR3 nucleotides are TGTGCCAGTAGCGTGACCAGGGGGCAATACGAGCAGTACTTC. Translated: CASSVTRGQYEQYF.

The chain combines TRBV29-1 with TRBJ2-1, with 11 bases lining up with TRBD2. CDR3 length equals 15 residues. In germline, CDR1 is SQVTM, CDR2 ANQGSEA. V lost 0 bases and J lost 8; bases outside the gene matches: 6. The DNA of the CDR3 is TGCAGCGTTGAAGATCTAGCGGGAGGTCCGGATGAGCAGTTCTTC. This codes for CSVEDLAGGPDEQFF.

V is TRBV29-1 and J is TRBJ2-7, with 8 bases aligning to TRBD2. J lost 5 bases, V lost 4 bases, and 13 bases had no gene match. The CDR3 totals 15 residues. Germline assignment: CDR1 SQVTM and CDR2 ANQGSEA. The CDR3 DNA sequence: TGCAGCGTTGTGGGGGGCCTAGCGGGTGGGGACGAGCAGTACTTC. Its translation: CSVVGGLAGGDEQYF.

V gene TRBV15 combines with J gene TRBJ1-1, with D hard to call. Germline loops: CDR1 LNHNV, CDR2 YYDKDF (reference sequence). The CDR3 contains 14 residues. Between the trimmed V and J ends, which lost 0 bases and 5 bases, there was a span of 10 bases. CDR3 protein: CATSRDRSRTEAFF. CDR3 bases: TGTGCCACCAGCAGAGACAGATCCCGAACTGAAGCTTTCTTT.

This sequence joins TRBV21-1 and TRBJ1-5; whether TRBD1, the table's D call, matches the DNA was not checked. TRBV21-1 is noted as a pseudogene. The CDR3 loop spans 14 amino acids. CDR3 nucleotides: TGTGCCAGCAGCAAAGCGTTGGGGGCTGGGCCCCAGCATTTT. Its protein is CASSKALGAGPQHF.

The genes are TRBV6-2 or TRBV6-3 and TRBJ1-5; tentative D call: TRBD1 (6 bases). V was shortened by 3 bases and J by 4 bases, with 10 bases between the two germline ends. The length of the CDR3 is 14 residues. Germline CDR1 reads MNHEY; CDR2 reads SVGEGT. CDR3 sequence reads: CASSYWGLNQPQHF. The CDR3 DNA is TGTGCCAGCAGTTATTGGGGGCTTAATCAGCCCCAGCATTTT.

CDR3 DNA: TGTGCCAGCAGCCCGGGACTAGCGGGAGTGTTCGGGGCGTTCTTC. Amino acid sequence: CASSPGLAGVFGAFF. The chain has TRBV3-1 (or the pseudogene TRBV3-2) and TRBJ2-1; 14 positions match TRBD2. Germline CDR1 reads LGHDT; CDR2 reads YNNKEL (reference sequence). The J segment lost 15 bases and the V segment lost 4 bases, leaving 11 bases of the junction unmatched. The CDR3 is 15 amino acids.